This paragraph covers one T cell receptor (beta chain) sequence. The same CDR3 also results from other DNA sequences found in this sample. These data originate in a study of cytomegalovirus exposure and HLA in healthy donors. 13 Jbeta primers and 60 Vbeta primers were used for the PCR. Profiling relied on immunoSEQ multiplex PCR, and the TCRdb table lists in-frame clones only, not all of them. Of roughly 150,000 clones in the sample, approximately 70% were seen once. J gave up 2 bases and V 5 bases, and 10 bases lay outside the gene matches. The CDR3 runs 16 residues. Germline V gene sequence: CDR1 SGHVS, CDR2 FNYEAQ.

The rearrangement joins TRBV7-6 to TRBJ2-7, with TRBD1 identical over 9 bases. This TCR came from a woman between 18 and 29 years old in good health and CMV-seropositive. What was sequenced was PBMCs. In nucleotides, the CDR3 is TGTGCCAGCAGCATAGAGAACAGGGGGCCCACCTACGAGCAGTACTTC. Translated, it gives CASSIENRGPTYEQYF.